Following are 18 T cell receptor beta chains from one sample sequenced in a study of shared clonotypes between healthy human individuals. The assay was immunoSEQ multiplex PCR, and TCRdb's table has in-frame clones only and misses some. The data show almost 750,000 clones, with 72% seen just once and under 2% held by the top ten. Sequenced sample: memory CD4+ T cells sorted from blood. Subset of the sample: CD45RA-negative fraction. The receptors were sampled from a woman younger than 45 in good health.

The chain carries TRBV10-3 and TRBJ2-3; 7 positions match TRBD1. Unmatched junction bases numbered 6, after V lost 3 bases and J lost 6 bases. Germline V gene data show CDR1 as ENHRY and CDR2 as SYGVKD. This CDR3 contains 14 residues. The CDR3 DNA is TGTGCCATCAGTGATTCGGGGACAGTTGATACGCAGTATTTT. It is translated as CAISDSGTVDTQYF.

This clone was counted many times. The chain couples TRBV29-1 to TRBJ2-3, with 7 bases fitting TRBD2. Germline CDR1 is SQVTM and CDR2 is ANQGSEA. J lost 8 bases, V lost 2 bases, and 4 bases had no gene match. The CDR3 spans 12 residues. DNA for the CDR3: TGCAGCGTTGAAAGCGGGGAGCCTACGCAGTATTTT. As protein: CSVESGEPTQYF.

The gene calls are TRBV19 and TRBJ2-1; 8 bases fit TRBD2. CDR3 length: 14 residues. The junction had 5 bases not matched to a gene; V was cut back by 8 bases and J by 2 bases. Germline V gene sequence: CDR1 LNHDA, CDR2 SQIVND (reference sequence). DNA for the CDR3: TGTGCCAGTGTTACCGGGGGGGCCTACAATGAGCAGTTCTTC. Translation: CASVTGGAYNEQFF.

As to this clone: The sample contains more than one DNA sequence encoding this CDR3. The chain employs TRBV5-1 and TRBJ2-1, with TRBD2 matching 7 bases. The CDR3 spans 15 residues. With V trimmed by 2 bases and J by 4 bases, 6 bases remained unmatched. CDR1 is SGHRS, CDR2 YFSETQ, per germline. The CDR3 sequence is CASSLTGGPYNEQFF. CDR3 DNA sequence: TGCGCCAGCAGCTTAACGGGGGGACCATACAATGAGCAGTTCTTC.

On this clone: At one boundary the junction diverges from the germline segment, which might be a read error. The same CDR3 arises from other DNA sequences in this sample as well. The chain combines TRBV5-1 with TRBJ2-6; D uncertain. Germline V gene lookup returns CDR1 SGHRS and CDR2 YFSETQ. This CDR3 region has 15 residues. The CDR3 protein is CASSLGASGANVLTF. The CDR3 DNA follows: TGCGCCAGCAGTTTGGGCGCCTCTGGGGCCAACGTCCTGACTTTC.

Worth noting for this clone: Compared with germline, one end of the junction differs, possibly owing to a read error. V gene TRBV28 combines with J gene TRBJ1-3, with TRBD1 matching 7 bases. The CDR3 contains 12 residues. The germline gives CDR1 MDHEN, CDR2 SYDVKM. CDR3 nucleotides: TGTGCCAGCAGTTTCCTAGGACAGGTTGACCAATTT. Translation gives CASSFLGQVDQF. The whole variable domain, filled in from reference TRBV28 and TRBJ1-3, reads DVKVTQSSRYLVKRTGEKVFLECVQDMDHENMFWYRQDPGLGLRLIYFSYDVKMKEKGDIPEGYSVSREKKERFSLILESASTNQTSMYLCASSFLGQVDQFGEGSWLTVV.

The J gene is TRBJ2-1, the V gene TRBV5-1, with TRBD2 matching over 8 bases. Germline V lookup: CDR1 SGHRS, CDR2 YFSETQ. V lost 8 bases and J lost 4; bases outside the gene matches: 11. CDR3 length: 15 amino acids. The CDR3 DNA follows: TGCGCCAGTCACTCCACTAGCGGTCGTTACAATGAGCAGTTCTTC. Translation: CASHSTSGRYNEQFF.

The chain recombines TRBV7-2 with TRBJ2-3; possibly TRBD1 for D (6 bases). Germline V lookup: CDR1 SGHTA, CDR2 FQGNSA. The CDR3 consists of 14 residues. V dropped 5 bases and J dropped 4 bases, with 13 bases sitting between them. The DNA of the CDR3 is TGTGCCAGCAGCGCCAACAGGGTACCAGATACGCAGTATTTT. As protein: CASSANRVPDTQYF.

This sequence joins TRBV5-1 and TRBJ1-2; 9 nucleotides agree with TRBD1. The germline V gene has CDR1 SGHRS and CDR2 YFSETQ. J was trimmed by 3 bases and V by 0 bases; bases with no gene match: 6. This CDR3 comprises 16 residues. The CDR3 DNA sequence: TGCGCCAGCAGCTTGGGAACGGGACAGGGTCACTATGGCTACACCTTC. It specifies CASSLGTGQGHYGYTF.

The chain employs TRBV10-1 and TRBJ2-7, with D possibly matching TRBD2 (5 bases). The CDR3 consists of 13 residues. Germline V CDR1 and CDR2: WNHNN, SYGVQD (reference sequence). Trimming shortened V by 4 bases and J by 8 bases, and 15 bases separated the two germline ends. CDR3: CASSGRTLEKQYF. The DNA of the CDR3 is TGCGCCAGCAGTGGTCGGACTCTTGAGAAGCAGTACTTC.

The gene calls are TRBV2 and TRBJ1-5; D possibly corresponds to TRBD1 (6 bases). CDR1 is SNHLY, CDR2 FYNNEI, per germline. The CDR3 runs 11 residues. V dropped 6 bases and J dropped 14 bases, with 14 bases sitting between them. The CDR3 coding sequence is TGTGCCAGCAGCCCAGGACAGCGAAAGCATTTT. Translated: CASSPGQRKHF.

In its sample, this clone was seen once. The chain couples TRBV2 to TRBJ1-5; no reliable D call. Germline values: CDR1 SNHLY, CDR2 FYNNEI. V was trimmed by 6 bases and J by 2 bases, leaving 8 bases between them. The CDR3 runs 13 residues. The CDR3 bases are TGTGCCAGCAGCCCTGCGCGCAATCAGCCCCAGCATTTT. It is translated as CASSPARNQPQHF.

V and J are TRBV30 and TRBJ1-6; 9 bases align to TRBD1. This CDR3 is built from 19 residues. J was trimmed by 0 bases and V by 0 bases; bases with no gene match: 9. Germline CDR1 and CDR2: GTSNPN and SVGIG (reference sequence). CDR3 nucleotide sequence: TGTGCCTGGAGTGTATACGGGACAGGGATCTTCTCCTATAATTCACCCCTCCACTTT. Amino acids: CAWSVYGTGIFSYNSPLHF.

J is TRBJ2-7 and V is TRBV6-5; D is perhaps TRBD1 (6 bases). The germline V gene has CDR1 MNHEY and CDR2 SVGAGI. Trimming removed 2 bases at V and 2 bases at J, with 13 bases between. The CDR3 has 15 residues. DNA of the CDR3: TGTGCCAGCAGTTACCCCGTCGGGACAACCTACGAGCAGTACTTC. Translating it yields CASSYPVGTTYEQYF.

The chain uses TRBV5-1 and TRBJ2-5; possibly TRBD2 for D (5 bases). The germline V gene encodes CDR1 SGHRS and CDR2 YFSETQ. V gave up 2 bases and J gave up 5 bases, with 19 bases separating them. The CDR3 consists of 16 residues. CDR3 region: CASSFWGSALRETQYF. CDR3 nucleotides: TGCGCCAGCAGCTTCTGGGGTAGCGCCCTCAGGGAGACCCAGTACTTC.

This clone has only one observation. The chain is built from TRBV25-1 and TRBJ2-2; D unresolved. Germline V gene sequence: CDR1 MGHDK, CDR2 SYGVNS. The CDR3 runs to 16 residues. V was pared by 2 bases and J by 1 base, with 11 bases between. CDR3 nucleotides: TGTGCCAGCAGTGAACACCGGTTGGGGAACACCGGGGAGCTGTTTTTT. Translation gives CASSEHRLGNTGELFF.

This clone was counted a few times. This same CDR3 is encoded by further DNA sequences in the sample. The chain links TRBV11-2 to TRBJ1-2; unclear D gene. The CDR3 covers 13 residues. The germline V gene has CDR1 SGHAT and CDR2 FQNNGV. V dropped 1 base and J dropped 2 bases, with 5 bases sitting between them. The CDR3 loop reads CASSLGTNYGYTF. DNA of the CDR3: TGTGCCAGCAGCTTAGGAACGAACTATGGCTACACCTTC.

In its sample, this clone was seen once. The chain combines TRBV15 with TRBJ1-5; D remains ambiguous. Germline V gene data show CDR1 as LNHNV and CDR2 as YYDKDF (reference sequence). V lost 0 bases and J lost 5, with 14 bases in between. The CDR3 totals 16 residues. CDR3 loop: CATSRDVHNGYQPQHF. DNA of the CDR3: TGTGCCACCAGCAGAGACGTACACAACGGGTATCAGCCCCAGCATTTT.